The sequence of this TCR beta chain was determined in a study of cytomegalovirus exposure and HLA in healthy donors. Across the study: A subsequent analysis stated that the roughly 130 validation repertoires were run on the same platform as the roughly 670 first-cohort repertoires. Notes on the study in general: Reports described diagnosis of cytomegalovirus status by the classifier as highly specific and sensitive. Subsequent analysis revealed that first-cohort TCR clusters tended to co-occur in the 120 or so validation repertoires.

TCRdb's table, derived via immunoSEQ multiplex PCR, lists solely in-frame clones and lacks some. The profile shows 90,000 to 130,000 clones, roughly 84% of them singletons. Donors were drawn from the roughly 110-subject validation cohort, separate from the 666-subject first cohort. The V end was cut by 3 bases, the J end by 3 bases, with 13 bases between. In germline, CDR1 is SGDLS, CDR2 YYNGEE. The CDR3 has 14 amino acids. Notes on this clone: Its antigen is undetermined.

The chain employs TRBV9 and TRBJ2-7, with D possibly TRBD2 on 6 matching bases. Sample: PBMCs. The TCR comes from a woman aged 18-29 years in good health and CMV-seronegative. In DNA, the CDR3 is TGTGCCAGCAGCGAGGGACTGATTGACTACGAGCAGTACTTC. Its translation is CASSEGLIDYEQYF.